This TCR beta chain was sequenced in a study of T cell responses to AZD1222 COVID-19 vaccine. Assay: immunoSEQ multiplex PCR; the TCRdb copy retains only in-frame clones and omits some. The data hold more than 140,000 clones, with more than 75% observed a single time. Germline assignment: CDR1 MDHEN and CDR2 SYDVKM. V shed 4 bases and J shed 7 bases, with 17 bases lying between them. The CDR3 totals 15 residues. The V call is TRBV28, the J call TRBJ1-3; weak D call: TRBD1 (6 bases). The TCR sequence derives from an adult in good health. The specimen was peripheral blood, collected on day 0 of AZD1222 vaccination. The DNA of the CDR3 is TGTGCCAGCAGTTCCACCGGGACACCTATTAACACCATATATTTT. This codes for CASSSTGTPINTIYF.